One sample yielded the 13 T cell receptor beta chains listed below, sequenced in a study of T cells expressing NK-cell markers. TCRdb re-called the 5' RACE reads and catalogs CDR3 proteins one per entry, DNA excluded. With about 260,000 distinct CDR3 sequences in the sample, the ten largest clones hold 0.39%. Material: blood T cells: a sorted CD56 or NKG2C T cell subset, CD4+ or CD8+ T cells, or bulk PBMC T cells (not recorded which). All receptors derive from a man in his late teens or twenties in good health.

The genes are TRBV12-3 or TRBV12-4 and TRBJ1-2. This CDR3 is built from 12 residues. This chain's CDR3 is CASSPRRAGYTF.

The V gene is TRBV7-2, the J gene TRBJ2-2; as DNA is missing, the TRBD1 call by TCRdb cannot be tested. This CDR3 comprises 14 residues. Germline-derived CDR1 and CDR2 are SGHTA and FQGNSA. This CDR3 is CASRQYPNTGELFF.

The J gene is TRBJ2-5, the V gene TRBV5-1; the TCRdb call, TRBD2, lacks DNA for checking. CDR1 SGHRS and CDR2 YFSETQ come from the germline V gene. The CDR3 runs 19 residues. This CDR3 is CASSTKGLAGGPRWETQYF.

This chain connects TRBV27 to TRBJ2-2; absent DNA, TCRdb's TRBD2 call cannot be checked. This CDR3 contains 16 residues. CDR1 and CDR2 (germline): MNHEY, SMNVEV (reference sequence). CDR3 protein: CASSPTSGRPIGELFF.

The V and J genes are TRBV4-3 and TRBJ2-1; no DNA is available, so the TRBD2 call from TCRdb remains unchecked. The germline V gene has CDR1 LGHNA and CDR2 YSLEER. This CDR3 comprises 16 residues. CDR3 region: CASSPDPWASGNEQFF.

The CDR3 loop is CSASPIYRLAGPNEQFF. The V and J genes are TRBV20-1 and TRBJ2-1; lacking DNA, the TRBD2 call made by TCRdb goes unchecked. Looked up from germline, CDR1 is DFQATT and CDR2 is SNEGSKA (reference sequence). The CDR3 extends over 17 amino acids.

CDR3 protein: CSVGINPNQPQHF. The chain couples TRBV29-1 to TRBJ1-5. CDR1 SQVTM and CDR2 ANQGSEA come from the germline V gene. The CDR3 extends over 13 amino acids.

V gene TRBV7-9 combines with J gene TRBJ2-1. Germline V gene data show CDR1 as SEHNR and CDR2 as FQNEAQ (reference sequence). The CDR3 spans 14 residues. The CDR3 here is CASSLVQEFDEQFF.

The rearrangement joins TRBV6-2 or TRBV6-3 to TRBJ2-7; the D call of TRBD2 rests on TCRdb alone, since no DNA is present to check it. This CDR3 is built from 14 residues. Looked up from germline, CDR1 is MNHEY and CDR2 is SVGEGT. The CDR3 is CASSYPGLVVEQYF.

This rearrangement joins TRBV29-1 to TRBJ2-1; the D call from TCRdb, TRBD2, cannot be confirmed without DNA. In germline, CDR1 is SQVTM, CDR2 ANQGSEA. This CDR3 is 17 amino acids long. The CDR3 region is CSVGRSDGRAPLNEQFF.

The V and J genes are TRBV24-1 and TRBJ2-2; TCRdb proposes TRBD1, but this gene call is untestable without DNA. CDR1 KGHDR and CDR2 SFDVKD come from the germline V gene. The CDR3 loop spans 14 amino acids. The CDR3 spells CASGWNDGTGELFF.

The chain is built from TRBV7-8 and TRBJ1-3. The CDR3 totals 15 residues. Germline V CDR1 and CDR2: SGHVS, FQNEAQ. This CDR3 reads CASSPTESSGNTIYF.

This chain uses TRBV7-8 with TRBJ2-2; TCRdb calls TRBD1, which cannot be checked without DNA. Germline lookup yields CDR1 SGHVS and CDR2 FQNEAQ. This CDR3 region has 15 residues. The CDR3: CASSLDRVTTGELFF. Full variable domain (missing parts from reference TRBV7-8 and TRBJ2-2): GAGVSQSPRYKVAKRGQDVALRCDPISGHVSLFWYQQALGQGPEFLTYFQNEAQLDKSGLPSDRFFAERPEGSVSTLKIQRTQQEDSAVYLCASSLDRVTTGELFFGEGSRLTVL.